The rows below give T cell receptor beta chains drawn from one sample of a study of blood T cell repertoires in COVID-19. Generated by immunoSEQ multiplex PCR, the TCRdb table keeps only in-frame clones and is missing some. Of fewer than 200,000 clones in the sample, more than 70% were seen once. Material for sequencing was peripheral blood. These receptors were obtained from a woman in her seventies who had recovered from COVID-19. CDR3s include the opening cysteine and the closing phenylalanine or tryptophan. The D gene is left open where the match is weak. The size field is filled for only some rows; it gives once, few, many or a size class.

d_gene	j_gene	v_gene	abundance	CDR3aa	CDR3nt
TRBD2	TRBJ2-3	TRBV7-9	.	CASSPRLAGVDDTQYF	TGTGCCAGCAGCCCCCGACTAGCGGGAGTCGACGATACGCAGTATTTT
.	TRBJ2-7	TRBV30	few	CASGQGPYEQYF	TGTGCCTCTGGGCAGGGGCCTTACGAGCAGTACTTC
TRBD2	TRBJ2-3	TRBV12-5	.	CASGLRGGTTDTQYF	TGTGCTAGTGGCTTGCGCGGGGGGACCACAGATACGCAGTATTTT
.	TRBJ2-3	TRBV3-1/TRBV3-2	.	CASSQDYMDTQYF	TGTGCCAGCAGCCAAGACTATATGGATACGCAGTATTTT
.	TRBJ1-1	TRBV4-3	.	CASSQGGGTQDTEAFF	TGCGCCAGCAGCCAGGGTGGTGGAACCCAGGACACTGAAGCTTTCTTT
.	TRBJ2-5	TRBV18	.	CASSPREQETQYF	TGTGCCAGCTCACCACGGGAGCAAGAGACCCAGTACTTC
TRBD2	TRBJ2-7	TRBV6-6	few	CASMRAGAYEQYF	TGTGCCAGCATGAGGGCGGGAGCCTACGAGCAGTACTTC
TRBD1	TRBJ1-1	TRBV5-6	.	CASSRRGTPEAFF	TGTGCCAGCAGCCGCAGGGGGACCCCTGAAGCTTTCTTT
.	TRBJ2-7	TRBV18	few	CASSPGTGSYEQYF	TGTGCCAGCTCACCGGGAACAGGGTCCTACGAGCAGTACTTC
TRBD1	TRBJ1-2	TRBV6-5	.	CASSYGDSLWGYTF	TGTGCCAGCAGTTACGGGGACAGCCTGTGGGGCTACACCTTC
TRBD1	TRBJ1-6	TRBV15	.	CATSSMVGQGGSPLHF	TGTGCCACCAGCTCCATGGTAGGGCAGGGGGGTTCACCCCTCCACTTT
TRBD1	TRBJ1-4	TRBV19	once	CASRGTGDEKLFF	TGTGCCAGTAGGGGGACAGGGGATGAAAAACTGTTTTTT
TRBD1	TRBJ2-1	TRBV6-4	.	CASSPVQGAPQFF	TGTGCCAGCAGTCCCGTGCAGGGGGCACCGCAGTTCTTC
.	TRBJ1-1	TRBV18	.	CASSPIPQIGAFF	TGTGCCAGCTCACCAATCCCGCAGATTGGAGCTTTCTTT
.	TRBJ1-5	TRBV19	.	CASSISGQPQHF	TGTGCCAGTAGTATATCGGGTCAGCCCCAGCATTTT
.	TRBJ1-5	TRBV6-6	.	CASSYSIRASNQPQHF	TGTGCCAGCAGTTACTCGATCAGGGCCAGCAATCAGCCCCAGCATTTT
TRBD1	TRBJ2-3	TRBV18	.	CASSSRTGGLRDTQYF	TGTGCCAGCTCATCCCGGACAGGGGGACTCAGAGATACGCAGTATTTT
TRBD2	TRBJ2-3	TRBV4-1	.	CASSQEAGGGADTQYF	TGCGCCAGCAGCCAAGAGGCGGGAGGGGGGGCAGATACGCAGTATTTT
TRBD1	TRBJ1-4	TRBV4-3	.	CASSPGTGRGEKLFF	TGCGCCAGCAGCCCAGGGACGGGCAGGGGGGAAAAACTGTTTTTT
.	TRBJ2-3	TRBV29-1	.	CSAGVDTDTQYF	TGCAGCGCCGGGGTAGATACAGATACGCAGTATTTT
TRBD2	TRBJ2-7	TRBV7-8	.	CASSPRLAGVYEQYF	TGTGCCAGCAGCCCCCGACTAGCGGGAGTGTACGAGCAGTACTTC
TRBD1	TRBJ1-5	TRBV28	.	CASSRSLTGNQPQHF	TGTGCCAGCAGCCGGAGCCTGACAGGGAATCAGCCCCAGCATTTT
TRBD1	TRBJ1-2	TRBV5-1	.	CASSWGQGVGYTF	TGCGCCAGCAGCTGGGGGCAGGGGGTTGGCTACACCTTC
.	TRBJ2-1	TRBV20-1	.	CSARGPGEQFF	TGCAGTGCCCGAGGGCCTGGTGAGCAGTTCTTC
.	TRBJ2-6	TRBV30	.	CAWSAGYSGANVLTF	TGTGCCTGGAGTGCAGGGTACTCTGGGGCCAACGTCCTGACTTTC
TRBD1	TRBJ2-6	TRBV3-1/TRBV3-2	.	CASSQFRQGRSGANVLTF	TGTGCCAGCAGCCAGTTTAGACAGGGACGCTCTGGGGCCAACGTCCTGACTTTC
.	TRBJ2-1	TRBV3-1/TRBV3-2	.	CASSQDLRLTAYNEQFF	TGTGCCAGCAGCCAAGATTTGAGGCTAACCGCCTACAATGAGCAGTTCTTC
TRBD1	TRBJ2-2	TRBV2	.	CASRVRQGTGELFF	TGTGCCAGCAGGGTTCGACAGGGCACCGGGGAGCTGTTTTTT
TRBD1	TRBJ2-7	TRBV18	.	CASSLTGVSEQYF	TGTGCCAGCTCACTGACAGGGGTGTCCGAGCAGTACTTC
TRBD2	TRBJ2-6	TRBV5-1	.	CASPPGLREDSGANVLTF	TGCGCCAGCCCCCCGGGCCTGCGGGAGGACTCTGGGGCCAACGTCCTGACTTTC
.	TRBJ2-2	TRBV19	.	CASSIPGYLWVQLFF	TGTGCCAGTAGTATCCCAGGGTACCTTTGGGTCCAGCTGTTTTTT
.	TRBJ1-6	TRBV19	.	CATGLYNSPLHF	TGTGCCACCGGGTTATATAATTCACCCCTCCACTTT
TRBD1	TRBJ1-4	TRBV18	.	CASSPGNRGLGEKLFF	TGTGCCAGCTCACCCGGCAACAGGGGGCTAGGTGAAAAACTGTTTTTT
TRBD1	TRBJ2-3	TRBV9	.	CASSVAGGQGVDTQYF	TGTGCCAGCAGCGTAGCCGGAGGACAGGGGGTAGATACGCAGTATTTT
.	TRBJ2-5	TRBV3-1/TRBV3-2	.	CASSRSEQETQYF	TGTGCCAGCAGCCGTAGCGAACAAGAGACCCAGTACTTC
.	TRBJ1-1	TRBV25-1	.	CASSEGRGTTEAFF	TGTGCCAGCAGTGAAGGGCGGGGGACCACTGAAGCTTTCTTT
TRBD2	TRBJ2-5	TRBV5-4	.	CASSLVVAGQETQYF	TGTGCCAGCAGCTTGGTGGTAGCGGGCCAAGAGACCCAGTACTTC
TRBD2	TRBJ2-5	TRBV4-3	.	CASSQAGGETQYF	TGCGCCAGCAGCCAAGCGGGAGGAGAGACCCAGTACTTC
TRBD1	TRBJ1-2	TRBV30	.	CAWRQTGTGLPYGYTF	TGTGCCTGGAGGCAAACCGGGACAGGGCTCCCTTATGGCTACACCTTC
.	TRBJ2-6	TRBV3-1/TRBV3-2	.	CASSRRTGTLRSGANVLTF	TGTGCCAGCAGCCGGAGGACCGGGACACTGCGCTCTGGGGCCAACGTCCTGACTTTC
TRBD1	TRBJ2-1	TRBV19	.	CASSIARPGGHNEQFF	TGTGCCAGTAGTATTGCCCGCCCAGGGGGCCACAATGAGCAGTTCTTC
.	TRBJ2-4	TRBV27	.	CASSPQGWGNIQYF	TGTGCCAGCAGTCCCCAGGGGTGGGGAAACATTCAGTACTTC